This TCR beta chain was sequenced during a study of T-cell memory formation after mild COVID-19. Study findings and constraints: A subset of responding clones appeared in pre-infection memory, suggesting cross-reactive memory joined.

A remark on this clonotype: The antigen is unknown.

TCRdb re-analysed the 5' RACE reads in MiXCR, keeping a single row per CDR3 protein. The sample holds 450,000 or so distinct CDR3 sequences, around 25% seen once. Per germline, CDR1 GTSNPN and CDR2 SVGIG (reference sequence). V was pared by 4 bases and J by 5 bases, with 5 bases of the junction left unmatched. The CDR3 length is 13 residues. This TCR derives from an adult woman who had mild COVID-19 (a few samples of this study predate the infection). Cell type and time point are not known. Material for sequencing was PBMCs or a T cell subset sorted from them (not recorded which). The V call is TRBV30, the J call TRBJ2-3; 8 bases map to TRBD2. The CDR3 reads CAWTQRERDTQYF. Written as DNA, the CDR3 is TGTGCCTGGACCCAGCGGGAGCGAGATACGCAGTATTTT.